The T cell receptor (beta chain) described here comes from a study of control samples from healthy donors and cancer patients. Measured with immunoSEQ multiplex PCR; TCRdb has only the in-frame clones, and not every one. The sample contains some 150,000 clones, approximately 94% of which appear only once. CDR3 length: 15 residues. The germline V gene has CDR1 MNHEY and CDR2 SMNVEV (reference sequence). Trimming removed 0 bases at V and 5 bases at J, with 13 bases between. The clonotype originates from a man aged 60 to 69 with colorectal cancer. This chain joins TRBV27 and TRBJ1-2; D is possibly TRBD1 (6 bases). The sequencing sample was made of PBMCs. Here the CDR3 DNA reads TGTGCCAGCAGTTTATCAGGGGGGACTCGGTATGGCTACACCTTC. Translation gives CASSLSGGTRYGYTF.